Listed below are T cell receptor beta chains from one sample, sequenced in a study of read filtering for tumor transcriptome and immune sequencing. TCRdb re-called the reads with MiXCR, one entry per CDR3 protein. Among 15,000 or so distinct CDR3 sequences listed, about a fifth were seen once. Sample: a population of CD138-negative cells sorted from bone marrow. Source of these receptors: a donor at least 40 years old with multiple myeloma. CDR3s include the opening cysteine and the closing phenylalanine or tryptophan. D genes are given only for firm matches. The size of a clone is reported for some rows only, either as once, few or many, or as a class for expanded clones.

TRBD1	TRBV7-2	TRBJ1-2	many	TGTGCCAGCAGCTCCCATCTTCTGACAGGGCTAAAGAACTATGGCTACACCTTC	CASSSHLLTGLKNYGYTF
TRBD2	TRBV7-6	TRBJ2-1	many	TGTGCCAGCAGCTTTTTGAGCGGGGGGAGCAATGAGCAGTTCTTC	CASSFLSGGSNEQFF
-	TRBV11-2	TRBJ2-3	many	TGTGCCAGCGCAACGATGGGATTGGGAGATACGCAGTATTTT	CASATMGLGDTQYF
-	TRBV11-2	TRBJ2-7	-	TGTGCCGGCAGCTTAAGCAGGCAGGGCTACTACAATGAGCAGTACTTC	CAGSLSRQGYYNEQYF
TRBD1	TRBV25-1	TRBJ1-4	large	TGTGCCAGCAGTGATTCAGGGGGGGAACTGTTTTTT	CASSDSGGELFF
-	TRBV19	TRBJ1-2	few	TGTGCCAGTAGTTCTGAGGCACGCGGCTACACCTTC	CASSSEARGYTF
-	TRBV27	TRBJ1-1	-	TGTGCCAGCAGTTCCCCCGGGACTGGAGCTTTCTTT	CASSSPGTGAFF
-	TRBV2	TRBJ1-2	few	TGTGCCAGCAGCCGGGGATCCTATGGCTACACCTTC	CASSRGSYGYTF
TRBD2	TRBV20-1	TRBJ2-3	few	TGCAGTGCTAGAGCCCCGACTAGCGGGGTCGTGGGTACGCAGTATTTT	CSARAPTSGVVGTQYF
-	TRBV5-1	TRBJ2-7	few	TGCGCCAGCAGCTTGCAGGTCGCCTACGAGCAGTACTTC	CASSLQVAYEQYF
TRBD2	TRBV29-1	TRBJ2-6	many	TGCAGCGCGGGAGGGGGGTATGGGGCCAACGTCCTGACTTTC	CSAGGGYGANVLTF
-	TRBV6-2/TRBV6-3	TRBJ2-5	many	TGTGCCAGCAGTTACTCGGCGGTGGCAGGGCCCACTCGGGGGGCCGGGAAAGAGACCCAGTACTTC	CASSYSAVAGPTRGAGKETQYF
TRBD2	TRBV6-2/TRBV6-3	TRBJ2-5	few	TGTGCCAGCAGTTACCATCAGACTAGCGGGCCGGTGGGTGAGGAGACCCAGTACTTC	CASSYHQTSGPVGEETQYF
TRBD1	TRBV29-1	TRBJ2-1	many	TGCAGCGTTGAGGCCGGGACAGGGGTTCTCCGGCACTTC	CSVEAGTGVLRHF
TRBD1	TRBV6-5	TRBJ2-7	-	TGTGCCAGCAGCAGGGGGCGCGGGACCTACGAGCAGTACTTC	CASSRGRGTYEQYF
TRBD1	TRBV5-6	TRBJ2-5	few	TGTGCCAGCAGCTTGACAGGGGCCGTAGGGACCCAGTACTTC	CASSLTGAVGTQYF
-	TRBV2	TRBJ2-3	few	TGTGCCAGCAGTTCTAGCACAGATACGCAGTATTTT	CASSSSTDTQYF
-	TRBV12-2	TRBJ2-7	many	TGTGCAAGTCGCTTTTACCGCGGACAGAAGGGTATGTACGAGCAGTACTTC	CASRFYRGQKGMYEQYF
-	TRBV7-9	TRBJ2-3	many	TGTGCCAGCAGCCCCGGGACGCTACTCACAGATACGCAGTATTTT	CASSPGTLLTDTQYF
-	TRBV6-1	TRBJ2-3	many	TGTGCCAGCAGTCCCTCGGGGGGCAGGACAGATACGCAGTATTTT	CASSPSGGRTDTQYF
-	TRBV24-1	TRBJ2-1	-	TGTGCCACCAGTGATTTTCACCAGCGATCCGAGCAGTTCTTC	CATSDFHQRSEQFF
-	TRBV28	TRBJ2-7	-	TGTGCCAGCAGTTTATCGGCTCGGTCTGGGTACGAGCAGTACTTC	CASSLSARSGYEQYF
TRBD1	TRBV10-3	TRBJ2-3	-	TGTGCCATCCAGACAGGGGAGCCAGATACGCACTATTTT	CAIQTGEPDTHYF
-	TRBV7-9	TRBJ2-5	few	TGTGCCAGCAGCGGAAGCGGGTATAATCTGTACCAAGAGACCCAGTACTTC	CASSGSGYNLYQETQYF
TRBD1	TRBV24-1	TRBJ2-5	few	TGTGCCACCAGAGAGACAGGGCAGAGGGAGACCCAGTACTTC	CATRETGQRETQYF
-	TRBV7-2	TRBJ1-5	-	TGTGCCAGCAGCTTAGGTTGGGCCCCGACTCAGCCCCAGCATTTT	CASSLGWAPTQPQHF
TRBD2	TRBV20-1	TRBJ2-1	many	TGCAGTGCCAACCCCTGGGGGGGAGAGGGCAATGAGCAGTTCTTC	CSANPWGGEGNEQFF
-	TRBV10-1	TRBJ1-1	-	TGCGCCAGCAGTGGAGGGGCCTTGAACACTGAAGCTTTCTTT	CASSGGALNTEAFF
-	TRBV20-1	TRBJ1-3	many	TGCAGTGCTAGTGTCCACTCTGGAAACACCATATATTTT	CSASVHSGNTIYF
TRBD1	TRBV29-1	TRBJ2-1	many	TGCAGCGTTGCCCCGACAGGGGGCAATGAGCAGTTCTTC	CSVAPTGGNEQFF
-	TRBV10-3	TRBJ2-2	many	TGTGCCATCTCCTGGGACCCTGTCACCGGGGAGCTGTTTTTT	CAISWDPVTGELFF
-	TRBV4-3	TRBJ2-2	-	TGCGCCAGCAGCCAAGATAGGGCGGTCACCGGGGAGCTGTTTTTT	CASSQDRAVTGELFF
-	TRBV7-8	TRBJ2-3	-	TGTGCCAGCAGCTTAGCCGGACTACCTCCCAGCGCAGATACGCAGTATTTT	CASSLAGLPPSADTQYF
-	TRBV29-1	TRBJ1-3	many	TGCAGCGTTGAAGATCTACAGAATGGAAACACCATATATTTT	CSVEDLQNGNTIYF
-	TRBV11-2	TRBJ2-3	-	TGTGCCAGCAGCTTAACCACGGACACCCAGTATTTT	CASSLTTDTQYF
-	TRBV7-2	TRBJ2-1	many	TGTGCCAGCAGCTTAGGTTCAGGCGGATACGACAATGAGCAGTTCTTC	CASSLGSGGYDNEQFF
-	TRBV7-2	TRBJ2-4	many	TGTGCCAGCAGCGCTCCCCAGAAATCACAGGGTACTGGAAGGGTACTCGCCAAAAACATTCAGTACTTC	CASSAPQKSQGTGRVLAKNIQYF
-	TRBV6-2/TRBV6-3	TRBJ2-1	-	TGTGCCAGCAGAAGACAGCGGACTGTAGGTTTGAGTGAGCAGTTCTTC	CASRRQRTVGLSEQFF
-	TRBV11-2	TRBJ2-3	few	TGTGCCAGCAGCCGGGGGGGACAGTGGAAGACAGATACGCAGTATTTT	CASSRGGQWKTDTQYF
TRBD1	TRBV2	TRBJ2-7	many	TGTGCCAGCACTGGGACAGTGCCCTACGAGCAGTACTTC	CASTGTVPYEQYF
TRBD1	TRBV10-3	TRBJ1-1	many	TGTGCCATCAGTGATGGACAGGGGGGCACTGAAGCTTTCTTT	CAISDGQGGTEAFF
TRBD1	TRBV12-3/TRBV12-4	TRBJ2-5	many	TGTGCCAGCAGTCTTGACAGGGGGGGGACCCAGTACTTC	CASSLDRGGTQYF
-	TRBV29-1	TRBJ1-1	many	TGCAGCACCGAGCGGGGGAACACTGAAGCTTTCTTT	CSTERGNTEAFF
-	TRBV12-3/TRBV12-4	TRBJ1-6	many	TGTGCCAGCAGACCCCCTAATTCACCCCTCCACTTT	CASRPPNSPLHF
-	TRBV6-1	TRBJ1-1	-	TGTGGCAGCAGTATAGAGCGGAGCACTGAAGCTTTCTTT	CGSSIERSTEAFF